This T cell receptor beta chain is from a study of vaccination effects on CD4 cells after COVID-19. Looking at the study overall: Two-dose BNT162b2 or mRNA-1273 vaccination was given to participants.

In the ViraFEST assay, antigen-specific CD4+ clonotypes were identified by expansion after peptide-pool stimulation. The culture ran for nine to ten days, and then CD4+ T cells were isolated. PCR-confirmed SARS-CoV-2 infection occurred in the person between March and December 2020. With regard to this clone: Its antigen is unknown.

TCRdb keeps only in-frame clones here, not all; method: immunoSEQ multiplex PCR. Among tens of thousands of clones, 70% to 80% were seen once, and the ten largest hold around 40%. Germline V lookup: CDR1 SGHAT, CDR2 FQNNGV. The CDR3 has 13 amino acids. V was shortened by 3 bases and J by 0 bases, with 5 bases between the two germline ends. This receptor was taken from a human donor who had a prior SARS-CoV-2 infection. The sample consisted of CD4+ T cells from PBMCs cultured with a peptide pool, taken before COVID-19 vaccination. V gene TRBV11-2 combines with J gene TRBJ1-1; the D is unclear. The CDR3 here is CASSLGMNTEAFF. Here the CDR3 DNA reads TGTGCCAGCAGCTTGGGAATGAACACTGAAGCTTTCTTT.